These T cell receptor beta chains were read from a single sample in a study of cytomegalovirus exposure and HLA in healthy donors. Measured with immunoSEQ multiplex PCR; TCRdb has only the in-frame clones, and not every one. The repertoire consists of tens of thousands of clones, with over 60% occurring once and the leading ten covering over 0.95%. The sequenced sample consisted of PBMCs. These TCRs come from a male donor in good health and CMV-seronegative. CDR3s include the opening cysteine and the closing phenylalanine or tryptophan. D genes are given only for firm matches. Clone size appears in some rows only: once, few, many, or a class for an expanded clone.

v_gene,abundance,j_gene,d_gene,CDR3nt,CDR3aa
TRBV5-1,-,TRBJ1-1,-,TGCGCCAGCAGCTTGTTGGTCCCGGAGATGAACACTGAAGCTTTCTTT,CASSLLVPEMNTEAFF
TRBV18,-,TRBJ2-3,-,TGTGCCAGCTCACCCAAGCGGGTGAGGTCAGATACGCAGTATTTT,CASSPKRVRSDTQYF
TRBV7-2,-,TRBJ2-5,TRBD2,TGTGCCAGCAGCTGGAGCGGGGGGGCCAGGGAGACCCAGTACTTC,CASSWSGGARETQYF
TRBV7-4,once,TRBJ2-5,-,TGTGCCAGCAGCTTATTCAGCCCGATGGAGAAGTCCCAAGAGACCCAGTACTTC,CASSLFSPMEKSQETQYF
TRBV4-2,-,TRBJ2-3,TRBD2,TGTGCCAGCAGCCAAGAAAGTACTAGCGGGGGGGAAAATACGCAGTATTTT,CASSQESTSGGENTQYF
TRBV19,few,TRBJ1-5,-,TGTGCCAGTAGTATAGGGGGAGGGGCTGAGCCCCAGCATTTT,CASSIGGGAEPQHF
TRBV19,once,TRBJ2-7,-,TGTGCCAGTAGTATGGTTCTCCAGGGAAGAAATTACGAGCAGTACTTC,CASSMVLQGRNYEQYF
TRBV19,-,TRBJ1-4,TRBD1,TGTGCCAGTAGTTTCGGACAGGTATCTAATGAAAAACTGTTTTTT,CASSFGQVSNEKLFF
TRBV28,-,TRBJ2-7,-,TGTGCCAGCAGTCCTGATACAGCTTACGAGCAGTACTTC,CASSPDTAYEQYF
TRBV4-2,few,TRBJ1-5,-,TGTGCCAGCAGCCACGAAGGGGTAAGGGGTCAGCCCCAGCATTTT,CASSHEGVRGQPQHF
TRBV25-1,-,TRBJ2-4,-,TGTGCCAGCAGTGAATCCCCGACAGTTCAGTACTTC,CASSESPTVQYF
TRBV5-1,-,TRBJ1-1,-,TGCGCCAGCAGCTTGGGGAACAGAATGAACACTGAAGCTTTCTTT,CASSLGNRMNTEAFF
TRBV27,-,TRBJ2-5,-,TGTGCCAGCAGTGCCGAGGTTCGGCCCGAGACCCAGTACTTC,CASSAEVRPETQYF
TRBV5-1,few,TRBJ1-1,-,TGCGCCAGCAGCAGGGACATTTACACTGAAGCTTTCTTT,CASSRDIYTEAFF
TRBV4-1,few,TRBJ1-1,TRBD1,TGCGCCAGCAGTCCGGGTCATTCCGGGACAGGTTTGCTGGGCACTGAAGCTTTCTTT,CASSPGHSGTGLLGTEAFF
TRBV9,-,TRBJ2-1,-,TGTGCCAGCAGCGTAGGGCAGGGGACGTCTGAGCAGTTCTTC,CASSVGQGTSEQFF
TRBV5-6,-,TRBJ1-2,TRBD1,TGTGCCAGCAGCTTGGTTCCGGGACAGGGGGCGGGTGGCTACCCCTTC,CASSLVPGQGAGGYPF
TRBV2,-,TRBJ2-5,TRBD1,TGTGCCAGCAACCAGGGACAGGGTGAGACCCAGTACTTC,CASNQGQGETQYF
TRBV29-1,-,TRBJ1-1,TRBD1,TGCAGCGTTGATGGGGACAGGGGGGTGACTGAAGCTTTCTTT,CSVDGDRGVTEAFF
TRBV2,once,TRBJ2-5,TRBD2,TGTGCCAGCAGTGTCGTCTTCCGGGGACTAGCCCCGGGGGAGACCCAGTACTTC,CASSVVFRGLAPGETQYF
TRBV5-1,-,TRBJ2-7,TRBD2,TGCGCCAGCAGCACCCCGACTAGCGGGGAAGCCTACGAGCAGTACTTC,CASSTPTSGEAYEQYF
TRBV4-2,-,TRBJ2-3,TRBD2,TGTGCCAGCAGCCAACCTCCCGGGACTAGCCCCGCGGGAGATACGCAGTATTTT,CASSQPPGTSPAGDTQYF
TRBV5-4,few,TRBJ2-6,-,TGTGCCAGCCCTGAGCCGGGGTATGGGGCCAACGTCCTGACTTTC,CASPEPGYGANVLTF
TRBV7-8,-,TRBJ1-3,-,TGTGCCAGCAGCATAGGGGGGCCTGGAAACACCATATATTTT,CASSIGGPGNTIYF
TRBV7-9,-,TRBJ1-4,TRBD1,TGTGCCAGCAGCTCCCGACAGGGGAGCCCAACTAATGAAAAACTGTTTTTT,CASSSRQGSPTNEKLFF
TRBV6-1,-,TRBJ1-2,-,TGTGCCAGCGGGGGGGCGTCTCAAATCAGCTATGGCTACACCTTC,CASGGASQISYGYTF
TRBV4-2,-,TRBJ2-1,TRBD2,TGTGCCAGCAGCCGATCAACTAGCGGGGAGAATGAGCAGTTCTTC,CASSRSTSGENEQFF
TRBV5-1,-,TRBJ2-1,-,TGCGCCAGCAGCTTGGCCCCAGGGGTTGAGCAGTTCTTC,CASSLAPGVEQFF
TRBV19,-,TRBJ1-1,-,TGTGCCAGTAGGTTAGACAGGAGCACTGAAGCTTTCTTT,CASRLDRSTEAFF
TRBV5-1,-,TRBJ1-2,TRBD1,TGCGCCAGCAGCACCGGAAATACAGGGGGTCCTCACTATGGCTACACCTTC,CASSTGNTGGPHYGYTF
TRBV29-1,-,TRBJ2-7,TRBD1,TGCAGCGTTGAGAACGCCAGGACAGGGGCCTACGAGCAGTACTTC,CSVENARTGAYEQYF
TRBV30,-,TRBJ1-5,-,TGTGCCTGGAGTTCGGGTCGCAATCAGCCCCAGCATTTT,CAWSSGRNQPQHF
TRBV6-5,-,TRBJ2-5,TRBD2,TGTGCCAGCAGTTCGATACTAGCGGGGGACCAAGAGACCCAGTACTTC,CASSSILAGDQETQYF
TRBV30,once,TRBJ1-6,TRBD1,TGTGCCTGCACCGGGACAGGAGCACGAACACCCCTCCACTTT,CACTGTGARTPLHF
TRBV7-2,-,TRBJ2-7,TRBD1,TGTGCCAGCAGCTTAAGACCGGGACAGGGAAGGGGTGAGCAGTACTTC,CASSLRPGQGRGEQYF
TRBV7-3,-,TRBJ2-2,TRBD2,TGTGCCAGCAGCCCGCAACTACTAGCGGGAGTCGGCGGGGAGCTGTTTTTT,CASSPQLLAGVGGELFF
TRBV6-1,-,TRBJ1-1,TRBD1,TGTGCCAGCAAACCTCCGACAGGGTATGGAACTGAAGCTTTCTTT,CASKPPTGYGTEAFF